The TCR beta chain under discussion was sequenced for a study of read filtering for tumor transcriptome and immune sequencing. Across the whole study: Mean patient age was around 66 years, range roughly 47 to 90; around 17 male, some 14 female. Whole-transcriptome libraries were prepared after DNase treatment. Study-wide results and caveats: Compared with RNA-seq, IR-seq gave much higher clonotype depth and reliability.

This clonotype was seen only a few times. Its specificity is unknown. A single base separates this from a much larger clone, so it may be a read error. Trimming at V came to 0 bases and at J to 12 bases, leaving 9 bases not matched to a gene. Germline V CDR1 and CDR2: DFQATT, SNEGSKA (reference sequence). The CDR3 has 15 residues. This library used roughly 0.4 ug RNA and molecular barcoded adaptors spanning alpha/delta and beta/gamma chains. TCRdb re-derived calls from the reads in MiXCR, one entry per CDR3 protein. The sample holds some 39,000 distinct CDR3 sequences; about 15% are singletons and the top ten take less than 20%.

The chain uses TRBV20-1 and TRBJ2-1; 12 nucleotides align to TRBD2. Sample: a population of CD138-negative cells sorted from bone marrow. The TCR sequence derives from a donor aged 40 or over with multiple myeloma. In DNA form, the CDR3 reads TGCAGTGCTAGAGATTCTAGACTAGCGGGGGCCGTGCAGTTCTTC. This gives the protein CSARDSRLAGAVQFF.